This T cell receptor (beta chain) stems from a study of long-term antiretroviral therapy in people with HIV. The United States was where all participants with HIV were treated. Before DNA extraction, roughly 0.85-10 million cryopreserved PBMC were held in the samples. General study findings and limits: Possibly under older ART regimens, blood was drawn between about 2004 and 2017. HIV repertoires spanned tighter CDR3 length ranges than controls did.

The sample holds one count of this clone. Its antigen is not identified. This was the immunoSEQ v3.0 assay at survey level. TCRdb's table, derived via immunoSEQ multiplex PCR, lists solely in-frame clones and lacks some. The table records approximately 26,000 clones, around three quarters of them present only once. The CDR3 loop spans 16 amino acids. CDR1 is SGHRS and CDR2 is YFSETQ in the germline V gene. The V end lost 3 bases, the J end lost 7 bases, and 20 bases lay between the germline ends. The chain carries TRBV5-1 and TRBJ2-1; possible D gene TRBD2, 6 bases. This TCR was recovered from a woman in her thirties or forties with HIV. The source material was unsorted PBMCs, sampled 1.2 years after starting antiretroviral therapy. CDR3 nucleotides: TGCGCCAGCAGCTGGGAGGCGGCTAGCAGCTCGAATGAGCAGTTCTTC. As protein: CASSWEAASSSNEQFF.